Included here is one TCR beta chain sequence, with context. Trimming shortened V by 1 base and J by 5 bases, and 12 bases separated the two germline ends. The CDR3 loop spans 15 amino acids. CDR1 is SGHAT, CDR2 FQNNGV, per germline. The sample belongs to a study of blood T cell repertoires in COVID-19. Study summary: Acute and convalescent COVID-19 samples came from the United States, Italy and Spain.

Authors' analysis steps: Amplified reference gene primers provided the basis for estimating nucleated cell counts. The method was immunoSEQ multiplex PCR; TCRdb's version includes in-frame clones alone and lacks a portion of them. The DNA gave D and trimming, while V, J and clone size come from that table. Of some 14,000 clones listed, nearly 75% are singletons. This chain joins TRBV11-2 and TRBJ2-1; the D gene is possibly TRBD2 (6 bases). The sample taken for sequencing was peripheral blood. The TCR originated in a boy aged 2 to 10 with active or convalescent COVID-19. CDR3 bases: TGTGCCAGCAGCTTAGTGGGGGACTTGCACAATGAGCAGTTCTTC. Protein sequence: CASSLVGDLHNEQFF.